This TCR beta chain was documented in a study of blood T cell repertoires in COVID-19. Study as a whole: From the United States, Italy and Spain came samples of acute and convalescent COVID-19. T cells, B-cell-depleted T cells, or PBMCs provided the cDNA or gDNA that served as material.

During active infection, Seattle patients enrolled and were then monitored through disease. How the authors handled the data: Cell counts per sample came from amplifying reference gene primers. The table came from immunoSEQ multiplex PCR; TCRdb's copy has only in-frame clones and leaves some out. V, J and clone size are taken as reported in that table, and D and trimming were inferred from the DNA itself. This sample yields some 230,000 clones, of which more than 75% are seen a single time; 8% to 9% belongs to the top ten. The CDR3 totals 14 residues. From germline, CDR1 is LNHDA and CDR2 SQIVND (reference sequence). V lost 6 bases and J lost 1, with 11 bases in between.

The sequenced sample was peripheral blood. This chain links TRBV19 with TRBJ2-3; no clear D gene. The receptor was isolated from a woman at least 80 years old with COVID-19, enrolled during active disease. The CDR3 reads CASRLGFGTDTQYF. The CDR3 bases are TGTGCCAGTAGGCTCGGGTTCGGCACAGATACGCAGTATTTT.